This TCR beta chain comes out of a study of shared clonotypes between healthy human individuals. Regarding the study as a whole: Clonotype sharing among donors, it was expected, would be affected by sequencing depth. Non-shared clonotypes displayed generation probabilities falling below those of clonotypes present in all four donors.

Naive CD8 cells were CD45RO-negative, positively selected for CCR7, excluding terminally differentiated effector memory CD45RA+ cells. The data were produced by immunoSEQ multiplex PCR, yet TCRdb's version contains in-frame clones alone and is incomplete. The sample shows around 610,000 clones, around 96% of them seen only once. Worth noting for this clone: Its antigen is not identified.

The CDR3 contains 16 residues. The V gene's germline CDR1 is SGHAT and CDR2 FQNNGV. V was clipped by 1 base and J by 4 bases, with 16 bases between them. This chain connects TRBV11-2 to TRBJ1-1, with D maybe TRBD1 (6 bases). The sequencing input was naive CD8+ T cells sorted from blood. This receptor was taken from a woman in her 30s in good health. The CDR3 sequence is CASSLVGSGVVTEAFF. In nucleotides, the CDR3 is TGTGCCAGCAGCTTAGTCGGGTCAGGGGTTGTCACTGAAGCTTTCTTT.